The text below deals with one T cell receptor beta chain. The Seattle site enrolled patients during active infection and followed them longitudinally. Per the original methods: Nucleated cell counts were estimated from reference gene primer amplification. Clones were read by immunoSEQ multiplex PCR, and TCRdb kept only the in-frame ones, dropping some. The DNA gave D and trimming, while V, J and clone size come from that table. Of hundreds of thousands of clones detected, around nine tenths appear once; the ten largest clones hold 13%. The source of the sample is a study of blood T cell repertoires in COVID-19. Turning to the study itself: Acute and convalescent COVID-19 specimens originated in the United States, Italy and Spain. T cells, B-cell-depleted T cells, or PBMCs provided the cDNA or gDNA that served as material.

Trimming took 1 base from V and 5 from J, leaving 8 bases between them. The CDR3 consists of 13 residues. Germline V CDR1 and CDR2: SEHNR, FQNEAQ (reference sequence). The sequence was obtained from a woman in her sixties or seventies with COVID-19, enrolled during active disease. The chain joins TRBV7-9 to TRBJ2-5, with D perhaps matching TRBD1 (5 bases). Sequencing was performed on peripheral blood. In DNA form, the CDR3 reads TGTGCCAGCAGCTTAGGGGGCCGTGAGACCCAGTACTTC. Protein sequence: CASSLGGRETQYF.